This TCR beta chain was observed in a study of blood T cell repertoires in COVID-19. From germline, CDR1 is MDHEN and CDR2 SYDVKM. V gave up 6 bases and J gave up 7 bases, with 12 bases separating them. The length of the CDR3 is 13 residues. Some clones are missing from TCRdb's copy, which holds only in-frame ones; the method was immunoSEQ multiplex PCR. The sample lists 400,000 to 450,000 clones; more than 80% were seen once. The sample was PBMCs or T cells enriched from blood (not recorded which). This chain links TRBV28 with TRBJ2-2; unclear D gene. The receptor comes from a man between 25 and 39 years old who had recovered from COVID-19. The CDR3 region has the DNA TGTGCCAGCAGAGGCAGGATCGGCGGGGAGCTGTTTTTT. It encodes CASRGRIGGELFF. Full variable domain (missing parts from reference TRBV28 and TRBJ2-2): DVKVTQSSRYLVKRTGEKVFLECVQDMDHENMFWYRQDPGLGLRLIYFSYDVKMKEKGDIPEGYSVSREKKERFSLILESASTNQTSMYLCASRGRIGGELFFGEGSRLTVL.